These 18 T cell receptor beta chains were all obtained from the same sample, sequenced in a study of cytomegalovirus exposure and HLA in healthy donors. PCR employed 60 Vbeta and 13 Jbeta primers. The method was immunoSEQ multiplex PCR; TCRdb's version includes in-frame clones alone and lacks a portion of them. The sample includes around 33,000 clones. Sequenced: PBMCs. These receptors all come from a woman aged 35 to 49 in good health and CMV-seropositive.

CDR3 region: CASGLPWDRGPRDVRNEQYF. Here the CDR3 DNA reads TGTGCTAGTGGTTTGCCATGGGACAGGGGGCCGCGGGATGTTCGGAACGAGCAGTACTTC. The chain uses TRBV12-5 and TRBJ2-7; 12 nucleotides agree with TRBD1. The CDR3 length is 20 residues. Losses at the gene ends were 2 bases for V and 5 bases for J; bases not matched to a gene: 19. Germline-derived CDR1 and CDR2 are LGHNT and FRNRAP.

The chain recombines TRBV6-5 with TRBJ2-7, with D tentatively TRBD2 (5 bases). The V end was cut by 10 bases, the J end by 0 bases, with 16 bases between. CDR3 length: 14 amino acids. Germline V lookup: CDR1 MNHEY, CDR2 SVGAGI. As DNA, the CDR3 is TGTGCCAAACAATTGAGCGGTAGCTCCTACGAGCAGTACTTC. It specifies CAKQLSGSSYEQYF.

The chain couples TRBV7-9 to TRBJ2-3; 7 bases match TRBD2. The CDR3 length is 15 residues. With 5 bases clipped from V and 0 bases from J, the junction kept 5 bases outside the gene matches. Germline values: CDR1 SEHNR, CDR2 FQNEAQ (reference sequence). The CDR3 loop reads CASSPGGTSTDTQYF. In nucleotides, the CDR3 is TGTGCCAGCAGCCCCGGGGGGACTAGCACAGATACGCAGTATTTT.

This rearrangement joins TRBV6-1 to TRBJ1-2; D is unclear. CDR3 length: 14 amino acids. CDR1 MNHNS and CDR2 SASEGT come from the germline V gene. Trimming cost V 5 bases and J 0 bases, with 10 bases left between them. The CDR3, as DNA: TGTGCCAGCAGTACCCAGAAAGCTAACTATGGCTACACCTTC. Protein product: CASSTQKANYGYTF.

This rearrangement joins TRBV2 to TRBJ2-7; 7 bases align to TRBD1. The CDR3 is made up of 12 amino acids. Losses at the gene ends were 8 bases for V and 6 bases for J; bases not matched to a gene: 7. Germline assignment: CDR1 SNHLY and CDR2 FYNNEI. The CDR3 DNA reads as TGTGCCAGCTCAGACAGGGTAGGCGAGCAGTACTTC. This codes for CASSDRVGEQYF.

The chain has TRBV19 and TRBJ1-2, with D possibly matching TRBD1 (5 bases). CDR1 is LNHDA and CDR2 is SQIVND in the germline V gene (reference sequence). V was trimmed by 3 bases and J by 4 bases, leaving 9 bases between them. The CDR3 covers 13 residues. CDR3 nucleotide sequence: TGTGCCAGTAGTATCGGACAACTCTATGGCTACACCTTC. This gives the protein CASSIGQLYGYTF.

This chain uses TRBV7-9 with TRBJ1-4; D is ambiguous. Trimming took 1 base from V and 7 from J, leaving 13 bases between them. The length of the CDR3 is 15 residues. The germline CDR1 and CDR2 sequences are SEHNR and FQNEAQ (reference sequence). This CDR3 is CASSLEAGISEKLFF. The CDR3 bases are TGTGCCAGCAGCTTAGAAGCGGGGATCAGTGAAAAACTGTTTTTT.

The J gene is TRBJ2-7, the V gene TRBV30, with a tentative D call TRBD2 (6 bases). This CDR3 is built from 14 residues. Germline V CDR1 and CDR2: GTSNPN, SVGIG (reference sequence). V lost 4 bases and J 2 bases, leaving 15 bases between the germline ends. In DNA form, the CDR3 reads TGTGCCTGGAAGCGGGCAGGCAATACCTACGAGCAGTACTTC. Translated: CAWKRAGNTYEQYF.

The chain carries TRBV7-9 and TRBJ2-7, with a tentative D call TRBD2 (6 bases). This CDR3 is built from 14 residues. Trimming removed 5 bases from V and 2 bases from J, with 13 bases in between. Germline CDR1 SEHNR, CDR2 FQNEAQ (reference sequence). The DNA for the CDR3 is TGTGCCAGCAGCCTAGACTCGGGGGCCTACGAGCAGTACTTC. Encoded protein: CASSLDSGAYEQYF.

This chain uses TRBV10-3 with TRBJ2-7, with 8 bases aligning to TRBD2. After removal of 10 bases from V and 2 bases from J, the junction contained 7 bases not matched to a gene. The CDR3 covers 13 residues. Germline assignment: CDR1 ENHRY and CDR2 SYGVKD. CDR3 sequence: CATGGDTAYEQYF. For the CDR3, the DNA is TGTGCCACGGGGGGGGACACAGCCTACGAGCAGTACTTC.

The gene calls are TRBV29-1 and TRBJ2-5, with D unclear. V lost 0 bases and J 7 bases, leaving 3 bases between the germline ends. The CDR3 length is 10 residues. Germline-derived CDR1 and CDR2 are SQVTM and ANQGSEA. The DNA for the CDR3 is TGCAGCGTTGAAGATAGGACCCAGTACTTC. Translation: CSVEDRTQYF.

The V and J genes are TRBV5-4 and TRBJ2-5, with 8 bases identical to TRBD2. CDR1 and CDR2 from the germline V gene are SGHNT and YYREEE (reference sequence). The CDR3 is made up of 16 amino acids. V shed 0 bases and J 4 bases; nucleotides not matched to a gene: 8. The CDR3 DNA sequence: TGTGCCAGCAGCTTGGATCGGGAGGGCTTCGGAGAGACCCAGTACTTC. Encoded protein: CASSLDREGFGETQYF.

The CDR3 coding sequence is TGTGCCAGCAGTTTCCTTTCACCGGGACAGGGGTCCTACGAGCAGTACTTC. Amino acid sequence: CASSFLSPGQGSYEQYF. The chain couples TRBV27 to TRBJ2-7, with 10 bases matching TRBD1. The CDR3 is 17 residues long. The J segment lost 1 base and the V segment lost 3 bases, leaving 9 bases of the junction unmatched. The germline CDR1 and CDR2 sequences are MNHEY and SMNVEV (reference sequence).

This sequence joins TRBV19 and TRBJ2-1; TRBD2 matches 8 bases. The CDR3 runs to 13 residues. Trimming removed 4 bases from V and 6 bases from J; junction bases left unmatched: 2. Germline V lookup: CDR1 LNHDA, CDR2 SQIVND (reference sequence). The CDR3 DNA follows: TGTGCCAGTAGTACCCGGGGGGGCAATGAGCAGTTCTTC. Amino acids: CASSTRGGNEQFF.

This chain uses TRBV5-4 with TRBJ2-2; perhaps TRBD1 as D (6 bases). The CDR3 runs to 14 residues. The germline CDR1 and CDR2 sequences are SGHNT and YYREEE (reference sequence). V shed 3 bases and J shed 6 bases, with 12 bases lying between them. CDR3 in amino acids: CASSWGPRAGELFF. The CDR3 DNA is TGTGCCAGCAGCTGGGGGCCTAGGGCCGGGGAGCTGTTTTTT.

The chain is built from TRBV5-1 and TRBJ1-5; 7 bases are a match to TRBD1. This CDR3 region has 14 residues. From germline, CDR1 is SGHRS and CDR2 YFSETQ. V lost 5 bases and J lost 4; bases outside the gene matches: 6. The CDR3 loop reads CASRGQDKNQPQHF. The CDR3 DNA follows: TGCGCCAGCAGAGGACAGGATAAAAATCAGCCCCAGCATTTT.

The chain is built from TRBV2 and TRBJ2-7; possibly TRBD2 for D (6 bases). The CDR3 is made up of 15 amino acids. Germline V CDR1 and CDR2: SNHLY, FYNNEI. V was cut by 4 bases and J by 1 base, with 14 bases left in between. The CDR3 loop reads CASSGRAGPSYEQYF. The CDR3 nucleotides read TGTGCCAGCAGTGGAAGAGCGGGCCCTTCCTACGAGCAGTACTTC.

The genes are TRBV6-5 and TRBJ1-1; 7 bases fit TRBD1. Germline V gene data show CDR1 as MNHEY and CDR2 as SVGAGI. The CDR3 runs 15 residues. With 5 bases clipped from V and 6 bases from J, the junction kept 12 bases outside the gene matches. The CDR3 protein is CASSRRQRGRAEAFF. The CDR3 coding sequence is TGTGCCAGCAGTAGACGACAAAGGGGGCGGGCTGAAGCTTTCTTT.